The 5 T cell receptor beta chains given below trace back to one sample, sequenced in a study of blood T cell repertoires in COVID-19 (dated by TCRdb to the early 2020s). The library was generated by the immunoSEQ multiplex PCR assay. In its TCRdb copy, this immuneACCESS table keeps in-frame sequences only and misses some clones. Where compared with another copy, unresolved V genes explain less than half of these, and the others have no known cause. This sample has 250,000 to 350,000 clones in its table, and roughly 88% of those were observed once. More than 7.5% of the sample rests with the top ten. What was sequenced was peripheral blood. Receptors were obtained from a man between 18 and 29 years old with active or convalescent COVID-19.

This clone was counted once. The chain links TRBV10-2 to TRBJ1-1; 8 bases match TRBD1. The CDR3 totals 15 residues. Germline V gives CDR1 WSHSY, CDR2 SAAADI. Unmatched junction bases numbered 11, after V lost 8 bases and J lost 3 bases. CDR3 loop: CASFPTGVGDTEAFF. CDR3 sequence (DNA): TGCGCCAGCTTCCCGACAGGGGTGGGGGACACTGAAGCTTTCTTT.

V usage is TRBV6-5 and J usage is TRBJ2-7; maybe TRBD1 (5 bases). This CDR3 region has 13 residues. Germline loops: CDR1 MNHEY, CDR2 SVGAGI. The ends were cut back, 7 bases at V and 7 bases at J, with 17 bases in the middle. DNA for the CDR3: TGTGCCAGCATGGGGCAGGGTCTTAGGGAGCAGTACTTC. Residues: CASMGQGLREQYF.

The CDR3 sequence: CASTDRGLNYGYTF. The CDR3 nucleotides are TGTGCCAGCACCGACAGGGGGCTTAACTATGGCTACACCTTC. The chain is built from TRBV27 and TRBJ1-2, with 10 bases lining up with TRBD1. This CDR3 spans 14 amino acids. V trimming: 7 bases; J trimming: 1 base; junction bases outside the gene matches: 3. Germline V gives CDR1 MNHEY, CDR2 SMNVEV (reference sequence).

There are many counts of this clone. The CDR3 nucleotides read TGCAGCGTTGAAAAGCTCCGGGACAGGGGGGAAAAACTGTTTTTT. Translating gives CSVEKLRDRGEKLFF. The rearrangement joins TRBV29-1 to TRBJ1-4; 11 positions agree with TRBD1. Trimming cost V 2 bases and J 8 bases; bases outside gene matches: 7. The germline V gene encodes CDR1 SQVTM and CDR2 ANQGSEA. The CDR3 consists of 15 residues.

The chain employs TRBV5-5 and TRBJ1-1; D remains ambiguous. Per the germline V gene, CDR1 is SGHKS and CDR2 is YYEKEE (reference sequence). Trimming cost V 5 bases and J 1 base, with 9 bases left between them. The CDR3 sequence is 13 residues long. The CDR3 DNA follows: TGTGCCAGCAGACCAACTGAGAACACTGAAGCTTTCTTT. As protein: CASRPTENTEAFF.